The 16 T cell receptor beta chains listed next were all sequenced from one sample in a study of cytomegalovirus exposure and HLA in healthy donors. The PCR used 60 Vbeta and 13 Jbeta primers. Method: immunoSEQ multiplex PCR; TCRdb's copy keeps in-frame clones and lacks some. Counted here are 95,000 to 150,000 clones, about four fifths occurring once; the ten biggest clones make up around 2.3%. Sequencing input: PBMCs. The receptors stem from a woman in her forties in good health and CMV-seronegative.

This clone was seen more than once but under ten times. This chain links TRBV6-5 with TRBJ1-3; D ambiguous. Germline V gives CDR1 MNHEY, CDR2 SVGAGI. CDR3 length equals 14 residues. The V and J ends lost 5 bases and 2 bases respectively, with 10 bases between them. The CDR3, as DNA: TGTGCCAGCAGTGCATTCGGGGCTGGAAACACCATATATTTT. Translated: CASSAFGAGNTIYF.

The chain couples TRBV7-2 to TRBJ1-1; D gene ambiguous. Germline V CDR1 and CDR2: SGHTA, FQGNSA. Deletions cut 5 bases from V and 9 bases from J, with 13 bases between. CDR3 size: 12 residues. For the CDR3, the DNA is TGTGCCAGCAGCCCCGCGTCCAGGCAAGCTTTCTTT. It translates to CASSPASRQAFF.

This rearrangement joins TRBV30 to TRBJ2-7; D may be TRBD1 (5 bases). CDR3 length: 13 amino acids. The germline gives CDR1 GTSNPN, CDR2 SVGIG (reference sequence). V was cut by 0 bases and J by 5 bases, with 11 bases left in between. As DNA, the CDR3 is TGTGCCTGGAGTGTAAGTCTAGGGGACGAGCAGTACTTC. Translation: CAWSVSLGDEQYF.

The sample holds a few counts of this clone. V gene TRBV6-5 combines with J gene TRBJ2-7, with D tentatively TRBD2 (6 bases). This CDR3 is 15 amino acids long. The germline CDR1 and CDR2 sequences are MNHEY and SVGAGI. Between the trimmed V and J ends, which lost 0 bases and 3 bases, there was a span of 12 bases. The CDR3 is CASSYSGREDYEQYF. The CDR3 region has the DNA TGTGCCAGCAGTTACTCCGGCAGGGAGGACTACGAGCAGTACTTC.

CDR3 coding DNA: TGTGCCAGCAGCTCTACGGACAGGGGAACCTACGAGCAGTACTTC. Encoded protein: CASSSTDRGTYEQYF. The chain recombines TRBV7-9 with TRBJ2-7; 9 positions match TRBD1. V dropped 4 bases and J dropped 2; count of bases not matched to a gene: 6. From germline, CDR1 is SEHNR and CDR2 FQNEAQ (reference sequence). The CDR3 is 15 amino acids.

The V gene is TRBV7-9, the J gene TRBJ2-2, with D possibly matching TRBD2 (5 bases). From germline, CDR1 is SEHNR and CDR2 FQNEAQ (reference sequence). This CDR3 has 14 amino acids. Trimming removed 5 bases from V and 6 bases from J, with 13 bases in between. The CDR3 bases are TGTGCCAGCAGCCCTAGAGGGCTCCCCGGGGAGCTGTTTTTT. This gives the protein CASSPRGLPGELFF.

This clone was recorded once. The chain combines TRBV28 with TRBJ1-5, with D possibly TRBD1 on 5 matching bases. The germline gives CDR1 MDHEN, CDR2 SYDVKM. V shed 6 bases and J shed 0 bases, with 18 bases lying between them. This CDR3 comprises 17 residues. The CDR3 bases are TGTGCCAGCAGCTTCTTGACAGCAGGATATAGCAATCAGCCCCAGCATTTT. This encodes CASSFLTAGYSNQPQHF.

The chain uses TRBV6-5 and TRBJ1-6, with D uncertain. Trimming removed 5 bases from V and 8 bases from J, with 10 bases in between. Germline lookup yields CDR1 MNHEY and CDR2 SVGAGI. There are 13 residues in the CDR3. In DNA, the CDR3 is TGTGCCAGCAGTGTAAGGAGTGATTCACCCCTCCACTTT. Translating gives CASSVRSDSPLHF.

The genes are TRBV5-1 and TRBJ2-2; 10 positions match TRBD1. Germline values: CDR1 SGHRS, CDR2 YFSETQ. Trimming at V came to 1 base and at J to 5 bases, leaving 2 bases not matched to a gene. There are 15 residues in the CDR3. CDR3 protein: CASSLRQGATGELFF. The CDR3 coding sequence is TGCGCCAGCAGCTTGAGACAGGGGGCTACCGGGGAGCTGTTTTTT.

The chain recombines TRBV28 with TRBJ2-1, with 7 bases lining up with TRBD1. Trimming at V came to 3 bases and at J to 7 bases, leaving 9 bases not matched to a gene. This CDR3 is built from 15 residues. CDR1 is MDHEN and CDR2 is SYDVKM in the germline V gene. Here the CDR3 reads CASSFSGQFKNEQFF. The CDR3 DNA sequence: TGTGCCAGCAGTTTTTCGGGACAGTTTAAAAATGAGCAGTTCTTC.

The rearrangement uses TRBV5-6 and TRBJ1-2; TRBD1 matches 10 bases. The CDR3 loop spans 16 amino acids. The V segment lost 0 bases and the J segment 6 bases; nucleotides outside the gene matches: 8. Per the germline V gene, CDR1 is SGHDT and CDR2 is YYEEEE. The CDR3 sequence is CASSLGMGQGKDGYTF. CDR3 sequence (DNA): TGTGCCAGCAGCTTGGGCATGGGACAGGGGAAGGATGGCTACACCTTC.

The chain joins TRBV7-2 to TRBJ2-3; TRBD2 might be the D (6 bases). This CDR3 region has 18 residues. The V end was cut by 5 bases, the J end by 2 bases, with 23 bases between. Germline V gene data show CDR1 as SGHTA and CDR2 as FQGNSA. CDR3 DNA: TGTGCCAGCAGCCTTGGGATACTTCGCGGGGTAGACACAGATACGCAGTATTTT. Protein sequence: CASSLGILRGVDTDTQYF.

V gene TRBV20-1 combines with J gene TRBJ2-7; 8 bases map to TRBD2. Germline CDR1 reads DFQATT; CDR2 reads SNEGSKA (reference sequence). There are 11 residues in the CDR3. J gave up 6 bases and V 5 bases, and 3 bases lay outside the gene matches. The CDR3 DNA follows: TGCAGTGCTCAAACTAGCGGCGAGCAGTACTTC. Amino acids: CSAQTSGEQYF.

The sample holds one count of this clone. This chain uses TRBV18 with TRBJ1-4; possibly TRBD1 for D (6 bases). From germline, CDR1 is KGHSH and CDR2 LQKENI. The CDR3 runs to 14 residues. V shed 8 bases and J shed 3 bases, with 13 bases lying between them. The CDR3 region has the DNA TGTGCCAGCACAGTTGGGGGCCCTAATGAAAAACTGTTTTTT. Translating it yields CASTVGGPNEKLFF. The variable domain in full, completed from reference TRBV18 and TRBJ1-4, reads NAGVMQNPRHLVRRRGQEARLRCSPMKGHSHVYWYRQLPEEGLKFMVYLQKENIIDESGMPKERFSAEFPKEGPSILRIQQVVRGDSAAYFCASTVGGPNEKLFFGSGTQLSVL.

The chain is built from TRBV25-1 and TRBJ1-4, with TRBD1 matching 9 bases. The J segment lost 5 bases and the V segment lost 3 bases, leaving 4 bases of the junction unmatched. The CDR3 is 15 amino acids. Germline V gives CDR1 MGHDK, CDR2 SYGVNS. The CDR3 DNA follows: TGTGCCAGCAGTGACATGACAGGGGGGAATGAAAAACTGTTTTTT. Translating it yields CASSDMTGGNEKLFF.

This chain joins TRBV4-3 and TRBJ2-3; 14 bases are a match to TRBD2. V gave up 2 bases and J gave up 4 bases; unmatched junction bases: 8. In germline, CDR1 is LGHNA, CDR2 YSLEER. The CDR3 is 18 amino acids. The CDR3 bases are TGCGCCAGCAGCCAAAACTTAGGGACTAGCGGGAGACCAGATACGCAGTATTTT. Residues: CASSQNLGTSGRPDTQYF.